This T cell receptor (beta chain) derives from a study of shared clonotypes between healthy human individuals. Study-wide points: Estimated richness values were generally larger in naive subsets than in memory subsets.

This table comes from immunoSEQ multiplex PCR, and its TCRdb copy is limited to in-frame clones, with some not included. Of about 2 million clones listed, about 95% are singletons. Worth noting for this clone: Its specificity is unknown.

Naive CD8 cells lacked CD45RO, underwent positive selection for CCR7 and left out terminally differentiated effector memory CD45RA+ cells. This CDR3 is 14 amino acids long. Germline lookup yields CDR1 MDHEN and CDR2 SYDVKM. V was shortened by 4 bases and J by 1 base, with 7 bases between the two germline ends. The sequence was obtained from a man between 18 and 35 years old in good health. The gene calls are TRBV28 and TRBJ2-2; D remains ambiguous. The sample consisted of naive CD8+ T cells sorted from blood. The CDR3 region has the DNA TGTGCCAGCAGTTCTGACTGGAACACCGGGGAGCTGTTTTTT. This codes for CASSSDWNTGELFF.